This paragraph covers one TCR beta chain sequence. The donors were in the approximately 120-subject validation cohort, distinct from the roughly 720-subject first cohort. The germline V gene encodes CDR1 SNHLY and CDR2 FYNNEI. With V trimmed by 6 bases and J by 0 bases, 4 bases remained unmatched. The CDR3 has 15 amino acids. The entry originates in a study of cytomegalovirus exposure and HLA in healthy donors. Study summary: It was reported in a later analysis that the roughly 120 validation repertoires used the same platform as the approximately 670 first-cohort repertoires.

Data came from immunoSEQ multiplex PCR; TCRdb stores just in-frame clones and leaves some out. The table includes about 110,000 clones, around 85% detected once. The rearrangement links TRBV2 to TRBJ2-1; 8 bases align to TRBD1. Sequenced material: PBMCs. This sequence was found in a woman under 30 in good health and CMV-seronegative. The CDR3 here is CASRGTGSSYNEQFF. CDR3 DNA: TGTGCCAGCAGAGGGACAGGAAGCTCCTACAATGAGCAGTTCTTC.